This T cell receptor (beta chain) was identified in a study of control samples from healthy donors and cancer patients. Only in-frame clones appear in the TCRdb table, and some are missing; sequencing was by immunoSEQ multiplex PCR. There are 84,000 or so clones in the sample; 91% occur only once, and 15% to 18% lies in the top ten. This clone was found a few times. This sequence was found in a man aged 25-45 years in good health. The material sequenced was blood.

CDR3 loop: CASSLRQSRVYEQYF. DNA for the CDR3: TGTGCCAGCAGCCTTAGACAGAGTCGAGTTTACGAGCAGTACTTC. The gene calls are TRBV3-1 (or the pseudogene TRBV3-2) and TRBJ2-7; D perhaps matches TRBD1 (5 bases). Trimming took off 4 bases at V and 4 bases at J, with 17 bases between the two ends. CDR3 size: 15 residues. Germline-derived CDR1 and CDR2 are LGHDT and YNNKEL (reference sequence).